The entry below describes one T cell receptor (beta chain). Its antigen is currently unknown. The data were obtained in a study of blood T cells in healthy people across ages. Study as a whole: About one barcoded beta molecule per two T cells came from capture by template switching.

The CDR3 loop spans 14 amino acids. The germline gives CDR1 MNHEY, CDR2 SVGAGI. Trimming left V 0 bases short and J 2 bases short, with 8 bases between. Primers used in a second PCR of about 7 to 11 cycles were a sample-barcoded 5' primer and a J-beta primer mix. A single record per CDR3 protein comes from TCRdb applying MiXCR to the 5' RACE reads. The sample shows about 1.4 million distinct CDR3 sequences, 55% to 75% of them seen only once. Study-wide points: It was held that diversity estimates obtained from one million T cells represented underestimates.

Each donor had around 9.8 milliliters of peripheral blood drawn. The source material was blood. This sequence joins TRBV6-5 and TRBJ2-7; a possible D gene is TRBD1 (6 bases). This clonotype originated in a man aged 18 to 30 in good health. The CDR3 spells CASSYSNRAYEQYF. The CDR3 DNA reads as TGTGCCAGCAGTTACTCGAACAGGGCCTACGAGCAGTACTTC.